These 12 T cell receptor beta chains were sequenced from one sample in a study of T cell responses to AZD1222 COVID-19 vaccine. Profiled with immunoSEQ multiplex PCR; TCRdb holds only in-frame clones, not every one. The sample includes approximately 83,000 clones, around nine tenths of them seen just once. The specimen was peripheral blood, collected on day 0 of MenACWY control vaccination. The receptors were gathered from an adult in good health.

This clone was observed a single time. The chain has TRBV5-1 and TRBJ2-5; 7 bases map to TRBD2. The CDR3 is 14 amino acids. Germline V lookup: CDR1 SGHRS, CDR2 YFSETQ. The ends lost 5 bases at V and 3 bases at J; junction bases unmatched: 7. As DNA, the CDR3 is TGCGCCAGCAGACAGACCGGGACTAAAGAGACCCAGTACTTC. This encodes CASRQTGTKETQYF.

V usage is TRBV28 and J usage is TRBJ2-7; 7 bases match TRBD2. The CDR3 totals 15 residues. In germline, CDR1 is MDHEN, CDR2 SYDVKM. With 6 bases clipped from V and 5 bases from J, the junction kept 13 bases outside the gene matches. The CDR3 spells CASRRGGAPPNEQYF. In nucleotides, the CDR3 is TGTGCCAGCAGGAGGGGAGGGGCCCCTCCTAACGAGCAGTACTTC.

The chain carries TRBV28 and TRBJ1-6; tentative D call: TRBD1 (5 bases). In germline, CDR1 is MDHEN, CDR2 SYDVKM. V was shortened by 7 bases and J by 7 bases, with 8 bases between the two germline ends. There are 12 residues in the CDR3. CDR3 residues: CASTGENSPLHF. DNA of the CDR3: TGTGCCAGCACGGGGGAAAATTCACCCCTCCACTTT.

V is TRBV3-1 (or the pseudogene TRBV3-2) and J is TRBJ1-5; 7 bases are a match to TRBD1. With 4 bases clipped from V and 5 bases from J, the junction kept 11 bases outside the gene matches. There are 16 residues in the CDR3. The germline gives CDR1 LGHDT, CDR2 YNNKEL (reference sequence). CDR3 nucleotides: TGTGCCAGCAGCCGGACACTGGGAAGGGGGCATCAGCCCCAGCATTTT. Translated: CASSRTLGRGHQPQHF.

V gene TRBV3-1 (or the pseudogene TRBV3-2) combines with J gene TRBJ2-7, with D possibly TRBD1 on 5 matching bases. Trimming took off 1 base at V and 3 bases at J, with 10 bases between the two ends. Germline V gene lookup returns CDR1 LGHDT and CDR2 YNNKEL (reference sequence). CDR3 length equals 14 residues. CDR3 nucleotides: TGTGCCAGCAGCCAAGCAGGGCTGGTCTACGAGCAGTACTTC. Its translation: CASSQAGLVYEQYF.

The V gene is TRBV5-1, the J gene TRBJ1-6, with D possibly being TRBD1 (6 bases). Trimming took 5 bases from V and 8 from J, leaving 11 bases between them. This CDR3 has 13 amino acids. Per germline, CDR1 SGHRS and CDR2 YFSETQ. CDR3 nucleotide sequence: TGCGCCAGCAGGGTGTCAGGGGATTCACCCCTCCACTTT. It codes for CASRVSGDSPLHF.

This clone has a single count. The rearrangement links TRBV10-3 to TRBJ2-7, with D hard to call. Trimming took off 6 bases at V and 0 bases at J, with 6 bases between the two ends. Germline V lookup: CDR1 ENHRY, CDR2 SYGVKD. The CDR3 extends over 12 amino acids. For the CDR3, the DNA is TGTGCCATCAGAGAGAGCTCCTACGAGCAGTACTTC. It codes for CAIRESSYEQYF.

V is TRBV2 and J is TRBJ1-5, with D tentatively TRBD1 (6 bases). Germline lookup yields CDR1 SNHLY and CDR2 FYNNEI. V lost 6 bases, J lost 3 bases, and 15 bases lay in between. CDR3 length equals 15 residues. The CDR3 loop is CASSRSRTVNQPQHF. The CDR3 nucleotides read TGTGCCAGCAGCCGATCGCGGACAGTCAATCAGCCCCAGCATTTT. Combining the CDR3 with reference TRBV2 and TRBJ1-5 gives the whole variable domain EPEVTQTPSHQVTQMGQEVILRCVPISNHLYFYWYRQILGQKVEFLVSFYNNEISEKSEIFDDQFSVERPDGSNFTLKIRSTKLEDSAMYFCASSRSRTVNQPQHFGDGTRLSIL.

The rearrangement joins TRBV6-6 to TRBJ1-1; 8 nucleotides line up with TRBD1. J lost 1 base, V lost 5 bases, and 15 bases had no gene match. The CDR3 spans 18 residues. Germline V gene data show CDR1 as MNHNY and CDR2 as SVGAGI (reference sequence). The CDR3 protein is CASSPQDRDSRGNTEAFF. Written as DNA, the CDR3 is TGTGCCAGCAGTCCCCAGGACAGGGATTCACGTGGGAACACTGAAGCTTTCTTT.

This chain joins TRBV11-3 and TRBJ2-2; D may be TRBD1 or TRBD2 (6 bases each). Trimming removed 3 bases from V and 4 bases from J, with 12 bases in between. Germline V lookup: CDR1 SGHNT, CDR2 YENEEA. This CDR3 is built from 15 residues. CDR3 nucleotides: TGTGCCAGCAGCTTGGGGGGCGCGGGCACCGGGGAGCTGTTTTTT. It yields the protein CASSLGGAGTGELFF.

The V and J genes are TRBV19 and TRBJ1-2; a possible D gene is TRBD1 (6 bases). Germline values: CDR1 LNHDA, CDR2 SQIVND (reference sequence). The CDR3 loop spans 13 amino acids. V was cut by 7 bases and J by 4 bases, with 13 bases left in between. Here the CDR3 DNA reads TGTGCCAGTAACGCCGGGACACGCTATGGCTACACCTTC. This sequence encodes CASNAGTRYGYTF.

This clone was counted a few times. The chain joins TRBV27 to TRBJ2-7, with 7 bases matching TRBD2. V lost 5 bases and J lost 6; bases outside the gene matches: 16. Germline-derived CDR1 and CDR2 are MNHEY and SMNVEV (reference sequence). This CDR3 comprises 16 residues. The CDR3: CASSPIAGTVALEQYF. The CDR3 coding sequence is TGTGCCAGCAGTCCGATAGCGGGTACGGTTGCTCTCGAGCAGTACTTC.